This TCR beta chain was captured by sequencing in a study of blood T cells in healthy people across ages. Study results and caveats: Diversity figures based on one million T cells were deemed too low.

The table lists this clonotype with a few counts. Antigen specificity is unknown. Through a sample-barcoded 5' primer and a J-beta primer mix, a second PCR was run for roughly 6 to 11 cycles. Each CDR3 protein is one row after TCRdb ran MiXCR on the 5' RACE reads. The sample lists around 1,000,000 distinct CDR3 sequences; 20% to 25% were seen once. V was clipped by 2 bases and J by 3 bases, with 14 bases between them. The CDR3 sequence is 15 residues long. CDR1 and CDR2 (germline): SGHVS, FQNEAQ. This sample was shared with a second study, whose subject was T cells of mothers and their children. This second study notes: In unrelated and related pairs, TCR recombination output is shaped in a similar way by thymic selection.

What was sequenced was blood. The sequence was obtained from a girl aged 2 to 9 in good health. The chain recombines TRBV7-8 with TRBJ2-7, with a tentative D call TRBD2 (6 bases). CDR3 sequence: CASSLSGVNDYEQYF. CDR3 coding DNA: TGTGCCAGCAGCTTATCGGGGGTTAACGACTACGAGCAGTACTTC.